Following are 18 T cell receptor beta chains from one sample sequenced in a study of CD8+ T cells in alopecia areata. Following extraction, RNA underwent reverse transcription to cDNA, which served as the sequencing template. The data were produced by immunoSEQ multiplex PCR, yet TCRdb's version contains in-frame clones alone and is incomplete. The sample yields approximately 140,000 clones, roughly 50% seen once. Source material: CD4+ T cells sorted from blood. Source of these receptors: a human donor with alopecia areata.

This chain uses TRBV11-2 with TRBJ2-7, with D uncertain. This CDR3 has 12 residues. Deletions cut 3 bases from V and 3 bases from J, with 6 bases between. The V gene's germline CDR1 is SGHAT and CDR2 FQNNGV. The CDR3: CASSFANYEQYF. Written as DNA, the CDR3 is TGTGCCAGCAGCTTCGCCAACTACGAGCAGTACTTC.

The gene calls are TRBV6-5 and TRBJ2-7; D is undetermined. Looked up from germline, CDR1 is MNHEY and CDR2 is SVGAGI. Deletions cut 9 bases from V and 3 bases from J, with 18 bases between. CDR3 length equals 14 residues. In nucleotides, the CDR3 is TGTGCCAGTAAGACTTCGACGCTTCTCTACGAGCAGTACTTC. This codes for CASKTSTLLYEQYF.

In regard to this clone: Other DNA sequences in this specimen translate into the identical CDR3. This chain joins TRBV7-9 and TRBJ1-5; possibly TRBD1 for D (5 bases). The CDR3 spans 13 residues. V gave up 5 bases and J gave up 2 bases, with 7 bases separating them. Germline V CDR1 and CDR2: SEHNR, FQNEAQ (reference sequence). The CDR3 sequence: CASSLQGNQPQHF. DNA of the CDR3: TGTGCCAGCAGCCTACAGGGCAATCAGCCCCAGCATTTT.

The J gene is TRBJ2-3, the V gene TRBV29-1, with 7 positions matching TRBD2. Unmatched junction bases numbered 3, after V lost 3 bases and J lost 0 bases. From germline, CDR1 is SQVTM and CDR2 ANQGSEA. This CDR3 has 14 residues. Here the CDR3 reads CSVDGGGSTDTQYF. DNA of the CDR3: TGCAGCGTTGATGGCGGGGGAAGCACAGATACGCAGTATTTT.

This clone has a single count. This sample includes further DNA sequences coding for the same CDR3. CDR3 bases: TGCGCCAGCAGCTTGGAAGATACGCAGTATTTT. This sequence encodes CASSLEDTQYF. V usage is TRBV5-1 and J usage is TRBJ2-3; no clear D. The V end lost 0 bases, the J end lost 5 bases, and 1 base lay between the germline ends. The CDR3 length is 11 residues. CDR1 is SGHRS and CDR2 is YFSETQ in the germline V gene.

This chain joins TRBV2 and TRBJ2-1, with TRBD2 as a possible D gene (6 bases). V was trimmed by 7 bases and J by 0 bases, leaving 13 bases between them. The germline V gene encodes CDR1 SNHLY and CDR2 FYNNEI. The CDR3 is 15 residues long. The CDR3 bases are TGTGCCAGCATAGGGCTCGGGGGCTCCTACAATGAGCAGTTCTTC. It encodes CASIGLGGSYNEQFF.

This clone was picked up a small number of times. The gene calls are TRBV11-3 and TRBJ1-1; D gene ambiguous. Germline CDR1 and CDR2: SGHNT and YENEEA. Trimming shortened V by 6 bases and J by 4 bases, and 15 bases separated the two germline ends. The CDR3 is made up of 14 amino acids. Here the CDR3 DNA reads TGTGCCAGCAGACTCAGGCCCCCCGGCACTGAAGCTTTCTTT. Protein sequence: CASRLRPPGTEAFF.

The chain combines TRBV18 with TRBJ1-4; TRBD1 might be the D (5 bases). CDR1 is KGHSH and CDR2 is LQKENI in the germline V gene. The CDR3 runs to 15 residues. V lost 0 bases, J lost 8 bases, and 13 bases lay in between. CDR3 DNA sequence: TGTGCCAGCTCACCACCCTGGGACTTGAACGAAAAACTGTTTTTT. This translates into CASSPPWDLNEKLFF.

The chain carries TRBV6-5 and TRBJ2-3; D perhaps matches TRBD1 (6 bases). The CDR3 length is 15 residues. Germline V gene lookup returns CDR1 MNHEY and CDR2 SVGAGI. The ends were cut back, 5 bases at V and 4 bases at J, with 16 bases in the middle. CDR3 in DNA: TGTGCCAGCAGTCCCCAACAGGGTTTAGCAGATACGCAGTATTTT. Its translation: CASSPQQGLADTQYF.

The chain uses TRBV7-9 and TRBJ2-1; D remains ambiguous. In germline, CDR1 is SEHNR, CDR2 FQNEAQ (reference sequence). The CDR3 totals 13 residues. With 6 bases removed from V and 8 bases from J, the gap between germline ends came to 14 bases. The CDR3, as DNA: TGTGCCAGCAGGATAGGGTCTGTGCATGAGCAGTTCTTC. Protein product: CASRIGSVHEQFF.

The V gene is TRBV11-2, the J gene TRBJ2-5; 7 bases fit TRBD1. J was trimmed by 1 base and V by 2 bases; bases with no gene match: 7. CDR1 is SGHAT, CDR2 FQNNGV, per germline. CDR3 size: 16 residues. CDR3 coding DNA: TGTGCCAGCAGCTTATTTTCAGGGGGACCCCAAGAGACCCAGTACTTC. Its protein is CASSLFSGGPQETQYF.

This clone has just one count. V is TRBV18 and J is TRBJ1-1, with D perhaps TRBD1 (6 bases). The germline V gene encodes CDR1 KGHSH and CDR2 LQKENI. The V gene lost 5 bases and the J gene lost 4 bases, with 11 bases spanning the gap. CDR3 length: 13 residues. The CDR3 nucleotides read TGTGCCAGCTCAGGGGGCGCGGGCACTGAAGCTTTCTTT. Protein product: CASSGGAGTEAFF.

CDR3 region: CASSYREGGYTF. Written as DNA, the CDR3 is TGTGCCAGCAGTTATAGGGAGGGGGGCTACACCTTC. The chain uses TRBV6-5 and TRBJ1-2; D might be TRBD1 (5 bases). Per the germline V gene, CDR1 is MNHEY and CDR2 is SVGAGI. This CDR3 is 12 amino acids long. V lost 3 bases and J 8 bases, leaving 10 bases between the germline ends.

The chain joins TRBV30 to TRBJ2-3, with 9 bases identical to TRBD2. CDR3 size: 14 residues. Trimming took 3 bases from V and 8 from J; bases not matched to a gene: 9. Germline V CDR1 and CDR2: GTSNPN, SVGIG (reference sequence). The CDR3: CAWRSMGLATTQYF. CDR3 nucleotide sequence: TGTGCCTGGAGAAGTATGGGACTAGCAACTACGCAGTATTTT.

The V gene is TRBV7-3, the J gene TRBJ2-3; no definite D call. The germline V gene encodes CDR1 SGHTA and CDR2 FQGTGA. V was trimmed by 2 bases and J by 3 bases, leaving 6 bases between them. The CDR3 sequence is 13 residues long. The CDR3, as DNA: TGTGCCAGCAGCTTAGGCTTTACAGATACGCAGTATTTT. Amino acid sequence: CASSLGFTDTQYF.

CDR3 amino acids: CASSPGLWGTSTDTQYF. DNA of the CDR3: TGCGCCAGCAGCCCCGGACTTTGGGGCACAAGCACAGATACGCAGTATTTT. The chain joins TRBV4-1 to TRBJ2-3; D might be TRBD1 or TRBD2, each matching 5 bases. This CDR3 contains 17 residues. Germline V gene sequence: CDR1 MGHRA, CDR2 YSYEKL. Trimming left V 4 bases short and J 0 bases short, with 17 bases between.

The chain has TRBV7-3 and TRBJ2-1; TRBD2 aligns across 14 bases. The CDR3 contains 14 residues. With 5 bases clipped from V and 12 bases from J, the junction kept 6 bases outside the gene matches. Germline V gene lookup returns CDR1 SGHTA and CDR2 FQGTGA. The CDR3 DNA follows: TGTGCCAGCAGCCCGGGACTAGCGGGAGATCGGCAGTTCTTC. Protein: CASSPGLAGDRQFF. Full variable domain (outside the CDR3, taken from reference TRBV7-3 and TRBJ2-1): GAGVSQTPSNKVTEKGKYVELRCDPISGHTALYWYRQSLGQGPEFLIYFQGTGAADDSGLPNDRFFAVRPEGSVSTLKIQRTERGDSAVYLCASSPGLAGDRQFFGPGTRLTVL.

V is TRBV7-9 and J is TRBJ1-1, with D unclear. This CDR3 comprises 13 residues. Trimming pared 2 bases from V and 1 base from J, leaving 5 bases between. Germline V lookup: CDR1 SEHNR, CDR2 FQNEAQ (reference sequence). CDR3 amino acids: CASSLRENTEAFF. DNA for the CDR3: TGTGCCAGCAGCTTACGCGAGAACACTGAAGCTTTCTTT. Looking up the rest from reference TRBV7-9 and TRBJ1-1 gives the full variable domain: DTGVSQNPRHKITKRGQNVTFRCDPISEHNRLYWYRQTLGQGPEFLTYFQNEAQLEKSRLLSDRFSAERPKGSFSTLEIQRTEQGDSAMYLCASSLRENTEAFFGQGTRLTVV.